The entry below describes one TCR beta chain. Primers: 60 Vbeta forward and 13 Jbeta reverse. Here immunoSEQ multiplex PCR was the method, and the copy in TCRdb shows in-frame clones only, minus some. The data include 100,000 to 150,000 clones; the top ten clones carry under 2%. These data come from a study of cytomegalovirus exposure and HLA in healthy donors. V lost 4 bases and J lost 2, with 17 bases in between. This CDR3 region has 16 residues. The germline V gene encodes CDR1 PRHDT and CDR2 FYEKMQ (reference sequence). This clonotype originated in a man between 18 and 29 years old in good health and CMV-seronegative. The specimen was PBMCs. The chain couples TRBV13 to TRBJ2-5; D is ambiguous. The chain's CDR3 is CASSSNPNKLQETQYF. The CDR3 DNA is TGTGCCAGCAGCTCTAATCCTAACAAACTACAAGAGACCCAGTACTTC.